This TCR beta chain was recovered during a study of cytotoxic CD8 clonotypes in ibrutinib-treated CLL. The table came from immunoSEQ multiplex PCR; TCRdb's copy has only in-frame clones and leaves some out. This table has approximately 32,000 clones, almost 70% appearing once. The CDR3 contains 15 residues. V gave up 3 bases and J gave up 1 base, with 11 bases separating them. Germline CDR1 MRHNA, CDR2 SNTAGT. The chain carries TRBV6-4 and TRBJ2-3, with D possibly being TRBD1 (5 bases). Here the sequenced sample was PBMCs, taken before ibrutinib treatment. The sequence was obtained from a human donor with chronic lymphocytic leukemia. The CDR3 DNA sequence: TGTGCCAGCAGTGATGGGCTAGGGGGCACAGATACGCAGTATTTT. This translates into CASSDGLGGTDTQYF.